Presented here are 23 T cell receptor beta chains from one specimen sequenced in a study of blood T cell repertoires in COVID-19 (dated by TCRdb to about 2020). Libraries were prepared through the immunoSEQ multiplex PCR assay. TCRdb mirrors the immuneACCESS table, restricted to in-frame sequences. Some clones are absent from its copies; in checked studies, under half trace to an unresolved V gene, and the reason for the others is unknown. This sample gives over 400,000 clones in total; 70% to 90% of them show up just once. 6.5% to 8.5% of the sample belongs to the ten largest clones. The sequencing input was PBMCs or T cells enriched from blood (not recorded which). The source is a woman aged 60-70 years who had recovered from COVID-19.

The chain uses TRBV7-2 and TRBJ2-5; 9 bases are shared with TRBD1. The CDR3 loop spans 15 amino acids. Germline loops: CDR1 SGHTA, CDR2 FQGNSA. The J segment lost 5 bases and the V segment lost 1 base, leaving 5 bases of the junction unmatched. The CDR3 DNA is TGTGCCAGCAGCTTAGGACAGGGGGGTATGGAGACCCAGTACTTC. Its protein product is CASSLGQGGMETQYF.

V and J are TRBV10-2 and TRBJ1-4, with TRBD1 identical over 9 bases. The V gene's germline CDR1 is WSHSY and CDR2 SAAADI. Germline trimming cut 6 bases from V and 7 bases from J; bases unmatched to any gene: 6. The CDR3 length is 14 residues. CDR3 protein: CASRSGTGSEKLFF. CDR3 DNA: TGCGCCAGCAGGTCGGGGACAGGGTCTGAAAAACTGTTTTTT.

The chain couples TRBV21-1 to TRBJ1-6; the D segment call TRBD1 is taken from the table without a DNA check. TRBV21-1 is described as a pseudogene. The CDR3 is made up of 17 amino acids. CDR3 residues: CASTRGQESSYNSPLHF. The CDR3 DNA follows: TGTGCCAGTACGAGAGGACAGGAGAGCTCCTATAATTCACCCCTCCACTTT.

The rearrangement joins TRBV2 to TRBJ2-6, with 7 bases matching TRBD1. The germline CDR1 and CDR2 sequences are SNHLY and FYNNEI. Losses at the gene ends were 5 bases for V and 2 bases for J; bases not matched to a gene: 6. The CDR3 loop spans 16 amino acids. This chain's CDR3 is CASSRQGVAGANVLTF. For the CDR3, the DNA is TGTGCCAGCAGTAGACAGGGTGTCGCTGGGGCCAACGTCCTGACTTTC.

The chain carries TRBV15 and TRBJ2-7; 7 nucleotides align to TRBD2. This CDR3 comprises 16 residues. Per germline, CDR1 LNHNV and CDR2 YYDKDF (reference sequence). V shed 0 bases, J shed 11 bases, and the junction held 16 bases outside the gene matches. The DNA of the CDR3 is TGTGCCACCAGCAGAGATTTAGCAGGACTAGGGAGCCAAAAGTACTTC. It codes for CATSRDLAGLGSQKYF.

This rearrangement joins TRBV27 to TRBJ1-4; D uncertain. The CDR3 loop spans 14 amino acids. Germline V gives CDR1 MNHEY, CDR2 SMNVEV (reference sequence). Trimming shortened V by 2 bases and J by 1 base, and 5 bases separated the two germline ends. The CDR3 loop reads CASSLGRTNEKLFF. CDR3 bases: TGTGCCAGCAGTTTAGGGAGAACTAATGAAAAACTGTTTTTT.

The chain couples TRBV18 to TRBJ1-2, with D possibly being TRBD1 (5 bases). This CDR3 has 13 residues. CDR1 is KGHSH, CDR2 LQKENI, per germline. V gave up 2 bases and J gave up 8 bases, with 12 bases separating them. The CDR3 region is CASSPRRGEGYTF. DNA of the CDR3: TGTGCCAGCTCACCAAGGAGGGGTGAGGGCTACACCTTC.

The chain is built from TRBV29-1 and TRBJ2-2, with D possibly matching TRBD1 (6 bases). The V gene's germline CDR1 is SQVTM and CDR2 ANQGSEA. The CDR3 covers 15 residues. Here the CDR3 reads CIRPQGCQNTGELFF. The CDR3 nucleotides are TGCATCCGGCCTCAGGGGTGTCAGAACACCGGGGAGCTGTTTTTT.

This chain uses TRBV5-4 with TRBJ2-5; D is undetermined. From germline, CDR1 is SGHNT and CDR2 YYREEE (reference sequence). Deletions cut 0 bases from V and 4 bases from J, with 13 bases between. The length of the CDR3 is 15 residues. CDR3 amino acids: CASSLAEAALETQYF. The DNA for the CDR3 is TGTGCCAGCAGCTTGGCCGAGGCCGCCCTAGAGACCCAGTACTTC.

This chain connects TRBV5-1 to TRBJ2-1, with unresolved D. Trimming took off 0 bases at V and 4 bases at J, with 5 bases between the two ends. The CDR3 is 13 amino acids. Germline V gene lookup returns CDR1 SGHRS and CDR2 YFSETQ. CDR3 sequence: CASSLGLYNEQFF. The CDR3 bases are TGCGCCAGCAGCTTGGGGCTTTACAATGAGCAGTTCTTC.

The chain joins TRBV19 to TRBJ1-1, with D maybe TRBD1 (5 bases). Germline V CDR1 and CDR2: LNHDA, SQIVND (reference sequence). Between the trimmed V and J ends, which lost 6 bases and 6 bases, there was a span of 23 bases. This CDR3 region has 16 residues. The CDR3 region is CASSLVRGGRIPEAFF. The CDR3 DNA follows: TGTGCCAGTAGCCTGGTTAGGGGAGGGAGGATTCCTGAAGCTTTCTTT.

This rearrangement joins TRBV5-6 to TRBJ1-1, with 12 bases aligning to TRBD1. Looked up from germline, CDR1 is SGHDT and CDR2 is YYEEEE. After removal of 4 bases from V and 1 base from J, the junction contained 8 bases not matched to a gene. This CDR3 region has 17 residues. CDR3 DNA sequence: TGTGCCAGCAGCCTCTACCTGGGACAGGGGGCGAACACTGAAGCTTTCTTT. Residues: CASSLYLGQGANTEAFF.

The chain has TRBV6-2 or TRBV6-3 and TRBJ1-4; D is unclear. The CDR3 is 16 residues long. The germline V gene encodes CDR1 MNHEY and CDR2 SVGEGT. The V end lost 0 bases, the J end lost 1 base, and 9 bases lay between the germline ends. The CDR3 region has the DNA TGTGCCAGCAGTTACTCGAGGCGAGTAACTAATGAAAAACTGTTTTTT. It translates to CASSYSRRVTNEKLFF.

This sequence joins TRBV6-5 and TRBJ2-3, with D maybe TRBD2 (5 bases). Germline CDR1 MNHEY, CDR2 SVGAGI. Trimming removed 6 bases from V and 0 bases from J, with 13 bases in between. CDR3 length: 15 residues. Written as DNA, the CDR3 is TGTGCCAGCAGGGAGTACACTAGAAGCACAGATACGCAGTATTTT. Amino acid sequence: CASREYTRSTDTQYF.

This clone was counted between two and nine times. The chain joins TRBV28 to TRBJ1-5; 9 bases fit TRBD1. The germline gives CDR1 MDHEN, CDR2 SYDVKM. J gave up 5 bases and V 4 bases, and 3 bases lay outside the gene matches. This CDR3 has 14 amino acids. In DNA form, the CDR3 reads TGTGCCAGCAGTTCCCGACAGGGGGATCAGCCCCAGCATTTT. The encoded protein is CASSSRQGDQPQHF.

The rearrangement joins TRBV4-1 to TRBJ2-1; 10 bases fit TRBD1. Per the germline V gene, CDR1 is MGHRA and CDR2 is YSYEKL. V shed 3 bases, J shed 9 bases, and the junction held 5 bases outside the gene matches. This CDR3 has 14 amino acids. CDR3 region: CASSQGQGRAEQFF. CDR3 bases: TGCGCCAGCAGCCAGGGACAGGGGCGGGCTGAGCAGTTCTTC.

The chain uses TRBV6-1 and TRBJ1-2; 9 bases are a match to TRBD1. Germline V gene lookup returns CDR1 MNHNS and CDR2 SASEGT. This CDR3 is built from 16 residues. V was pared by 1 base and J by 3 bases, with 6 bases of the junction left unmatched. The CDR3 DNA is TGTGCCAGCAGTGAAGGGGGGACAGGGTTACACTATGGCTACACCTTC. Protein: CASSEGGTGLHYGYTF.

This chain uses TRBV10-3 with TRBJ1-1; 8 bases agree with TRBD1. After removal of 3 bases from V and 1 base from J, the junction contained 4 bases not matched to a gene. Germline V CDR1 and CDR2: ENHRY, SYGVKD. CDR3 length: 15 residues. In DNA, the CDR3 is TGTGCCATCAGTGACCTGACAGGGGCGAACACTGAAGCTTTCTTT. Protein: CAISDLTGANTEAFF.

The chain combines TRBV20-1 with TRBJ2-1; D ambiguous. The CDR3 runs 11 residues. Germline CDR1 is DFQATT and CDR2 is SNEGSKA (reference sequence). The germline V and J ends were trimmed by 4 bases and 3 bases, with 4 bases remaining between them. The CDR3 sequence is CSATLYNEQFF. Here the CDR3 DNA reads TGCAGTGCTACCCTCTACAATGAGCAGTTCTTC.

This chain joins TRBV19 and TRBJ1-6, with D perhaps TRBD1 (5 bases). This CDR3 contains 17 residues. Germline CDR1 and CDR2: LNHDA and SQIVND (reference sequence). V was shortened by 7 bases and J by 7 bases, with 23 bases between the two germline ends. The CDR3 here is CASKYSVSREGNSPLHF. DNA for the CDR3: TGTGCCAGTAAATATTCCGTCAGCAGGGAAGGGAATTCACCCCTCCACTTT. Using reference TRBV19 and TRBJ1-6 for the parts outside the CDR3, the full variable domain is DGGITQSPKYLFRKEGQNVTLSCEQNLNHDAMYWYRQDPGQGLRLIYYSQIVNDFQKGDIAEGYSVSREKKESFPLTVTSAQKNPTAFYLCASKYSVSREGNSPLHFGNGTRLTVT.

V gene TRBV5-8 combines with J gene TRBJ1-2; 9 nucleotides match TRBD1. The germline V gene has CDR1 SGHTS and CDR2 YDEGEE. This CDR3 spans 13 amino acids. With V trimmed by 5 bases and J by 8 bases, 7 bases remained unmatched. The chain's CDR3 is CASSLTGGSGYTF. The CDR3 DNA is TGTGCCAGCAGTCTTACAGGGGGCTCGGGCTACACCTTC.

The chain employs TRBV6-6 and TRBJ2-1; TRBD2 might be the D (6 bases). The CDR3 is made up of 12 amino acids. V was shortened by 8 bases and J by 4 bases, with 9 bases between the two germline ends. CDR1 is MNHNY, CDR2 SVGAGI, per germline (reference sequence). The CDR3 here is CASSGGYNEQFF. The CDR3 nucleotides are TGTGCCAGCTCCGGGGGTTACAATGAGCAGTTCTTC.

The chain links TRBV30 to TRBJ1-1; D unresolved. This CDR3 contains 14 residues. The germline gives CDR1 GTSNPN, CDR2 SVGIG (reference sequence). The V gene lost 3 bases and the J gene lost 3 bases, with 14 bases spanning the gap. CDR3 in DNA: TGTGCCTGGAGCCTATATACAGTTTACACTGAAGCTTTCTTT. Protein sequence: CAWSLYTVYTEAFF.